These 23 T cell receptor beta chains came from one sample sequenced in a study of blood T cell repertoires in COVID-19 (dated by TCRdb to about 2020). The library came from the immunoSEQ multiplex PCR assay. The table comes from immuneACCESS by way of TCRdb, which keeps in-frame sequences with V and J called. Part of the clones is missing from these tables; in studies checked, under half for an unresolved V gene and the rest for unknown reasons. This sample gives more than 300,000 clones in total; 87% of them show up just once. Together, the top ten hold approximately 5.3% of the sample. Material for sequencing was PBMCs or T cells enriched from blood (not recorded which). The receptors derive from a woman in her 30s who had recovered from COVID-19.

J is TRBJ1-3 and V is TRBV19, with a weak D call TRBD1 (6 bases). With 6 bases removed from V and 6 bases from J, the gap between germline ends came to 12 bases. Looked up from germline, CDR1 is LNHDA and CDR2 is SQIVND (reference sequence). The CDR3 totals 13 residues. This CDR3 is CASSPTGTNTIYF. The CDR3 region has the DNA TGTGCCAGTAGCCCGACAGGTACAAACACCATATATTTT.

The V call is TRBV19, the J call TRBJ1-5; a possible D gene is TRBD1 (6 bases). This CDR3 is 14 amino acids long. Trimming removed 8 bases at V and 0 bases at J, with 11 bases between. Germline-derived CDR1 and CDR2 are LNHDA and SQIVND (reference sequence). As DNA, the CDR3 is TGTGCCAGTCAGACAGGATATAGCAATCAGCCCCAGCATTTT. Its translation: CASQTGYSNQPQHF.

The gene calls are TRBV3-1 (or the pseudogene TRBV3-2) and TRBJ1-1; D is undetermined. The CDR3 is made up of 11 amino acids. Germline CDR1 reads LGHDT; CDR2 reads YNNKEL (reference sequence). The V end lost 2 bases, the J end lost 6 bases, and 4 bases lay between the germline ends. The CDR3 coding sequence is TGTGCCAGCAGCCAACAGGCTGAAGCTTTCTTT. Translated: CASSQQAEAFF.

The chain couples TRBV9 to TRBJ2-4; the match to TRBD1 covers 8 bases. The ends lost 2 bases at V and 5 bases at J; junction bases unmatched: 9. From germline, CDR1 is SGDLS and CDR2 YYNGEE. CDR3 length: 16 amino acids. The CDR3 DNA reads as TGTGCCAGCAGCGTCGGCCCGACAGGGGCGGAAAACATTCAGTACTTC. This codes for CASSVGPTGAENIQYF. Based on the CDR3 plus reference TRBV9 and TRBJ2-4, the full variable domain is DSGVTQTPKHLITATGQRVTLRCSPRSGDLSVYWYQQSLDQGLQFLIQYYNGEERAKGNILERFSAQQFPDLHSELNLSSLELGDSALYFCASSVGPTGAENIQYFGAGTRLSVL.

This clone was recorded a few times. V and J are TRBV25-1 and TRBJ1-1; D might be TRBD1 (5 bases). The CDR3 length is 15 residues. CDR1 and CDR2 (germline): MGHDK, SYGVNS. Deletions cut 5 bases from V and 5 bases from J, with 18 bases between. CDR3 bases: TGTGCCAGCAGTCCCCAGACAATTGGGGGGACTGAAGCTTTCTTT. Translation: CASSPQTIGGTEAFF.

This clone was seen only once. The genes are TRBV19 and TRBJ2-7, with TRBD1 matching 7 bases. With V trimmed by 7 bases and J by 5 bases, 8 bases remained unmatched. The CDR3 loop spans 13 amino acids. Germline assignment: CDR1 LNHDA and CDR2 SQIVND (reference sequence). The CDR3 DNA sequence: TGTGCCAGTAATACCGGGACAGCAAACGAGCAGTACTTC. Protein product: CASNTGTANEQYF.

The CDR3 coding sequence is TGTGCCAGCAGCTTGGGGGACACAGGCCGGCAGTATTTT. This codes for CASSLGDTGRQYF. This chain links TRBV5-5 with TRBJ2-3; a weak D match, TRBD1 (6 bases). The germline gives CDR1 SGHKS, CDR2 YYEKEE (reference sequence). CDR3 length equals 13 residues. Trimming took off 0 bases at V and 11 bases at J, with 13 bases between the two ends.

This clone was seen once. The V call is TRBV5-1, the J call TRBJ2-7; possibly TRBD2 for D (5 bases). The CDR3 is 15 amino acids. CDR1 is SGHRS and CDR2 is YFSETQ in the germline V gene. V shed 0 bases and J shed 0 bases, with 10 bases lying between them. CDR3 nucleotides: TGCGCCAGCAGCTTGGAGAGCGGAAGCTCCTACGAGCAGTACTTC. Residues: CASSLESGSSYEQYF.

The rearrangement uses TRBV5-1 and TRBJ1-2; 10 bases align to TRBD1. V lost 7 bases and J lost 3; bases outside the gene matches: 3. Per the germline V gene, CDR1 is SGHRS and CDR2 is YFSETQ. The CDR3 runs to 13 residues. The CDR3 here is CASGTGVDYGYTF. DNA for the CDR3: TGCGCCAGCGGGACAGGGGTGGACTATGGCTACACCTTC.

J is TRBJ2-2 and V is TRBV7-9; maybe TRBD1 (5 bases). The CDR3 is 15 residues long. V was cut by 0 bases and J by 1 base, with 6 bases left in between. Germline loops: CDR1 SEHNR, CDR2 FQNEAQ (reference sequence). Here the CDR3 DNA reads TGTGCCAGCAGCTTAGCGGGGCGGAACACCGGGGAGCTGTTTTTT. Amino acid sequence: CASSLAGRNTGELFF.

This clone was observed a single time. The chain carries TRBV29-1 and TRBJ2-7; 7 bases agree with TRBD1. Per germline, CDR1 SQVTM and CDR2 ANQGSEA. The CDR3 loop spans 15 amino acids. V was pared by 1 base and J by 3 bases, with 9 bases of the junction left unmatched. The CDR3 region has the DNA TGCAGCGTTGAAGTCCCAACCAGGGACAGCTACGAGCAGTACTTC. It codes for CSVEVPTRDSYEQYF.

This sequence joins TRBV7-8 and TRBJ1-1; possibly TRBD1 for D (5 bases). CDR3 size: 14 residues. CDR1 SGHVS and CDR2 FQNEAQ come from the germline V gene. V lost 5 bases and J lost 5, with 15 bases in between. The chain's CDR3 is CASSPRGGGTEAFF. In DNA, the CDR3 is TGTGCCAGCAGCCCCCGGGGGGGTGGGACTGAAGCTTTCTTT.

The rearrangement uses TRBV3-1 (or the pseudogene TRBV3-2) and TRBJ1-6, with unresolved D. Germline loops: CDR1 LGHDT, CDR2 YNNKEL (reference sequence). There are 11 residues in the CDR3. V was pared by 3 bases and J by 16 bases, with 10 bases between. CDR3 in amino acids: CASSHLQALHF. The CDR3 nucleotides are TGTGCCAGCAGCCACCTCCAAGCACTCCACTTT.

This clone was detected only a few times. This chain connects TRBV5-4 to TRBJ2-2; 12 nucleotides agree with TRBD2. CDR3 length: 16 residues. The germline gives CDR1 SGHNT, CDR2 YYREEE (reference sequence). V was pared by 4 bases and J by 8 bases, with 9 bases of the junction left unmatched. CDR3 in DNA: TGTGCCAGCAGCCCACTAGCGGGGGGACCCGGGGGGGAGCTGTTTTTT. Its translation is CASSPLAGGPGGELFF.

The genes are TRBV7-2 and TRBJ1-2, with TRBD1 identical over 7 bases. Per the germline V gene, CDR1 is SGHTA and CDR2 is FQGNSA. V lost 5 bases to trimming and J lost 5 bases; unmatched junction nucleotides: 14. This CDR3 is built from 16 residues. The CDR3 DNA is TGTGCCAGCAGCCCGGGGTCAGGGGGGCCTCTTTATGGCTACACCTTC. It is translated as CASSPGSGGPLYGYTF. Variable domain in full (rest from reference TRBV7-2 and TRBJ1-2): GAGVSQSPSNKVTEKGKDVELRCDPISGHTALYWYRQSLGQGLEFLIYFQGNSAPDKSGLPSDRFSAERTGGSVSTLTIQRTQQEDSAVYLCASSPGSGGPLYGYTFGSGTRLTVV.

V usage is TRBV6-2 or TRBV6-3 and J usage is TRBJ2-6; D is ambiguous. CDR1 and CDR2 (germline): MNHEY, SVGEGT. The CDR3 totals 18 residues. V dropped 0 bases and J dropped 0 bases, with 12 bases sitting between them. The CDR3 sequence is CASSYSAAFFSGANVLTF. In DNA form, the CDR3 reads TGTGCCAGCAGTTACTCCGCGGCGTTCTTCTCTGGGGCCAACGTCCTGACTTTC.

The J gene is TRBJ1-2, the V gene TRBV19, with a possible D match to TRBD1 (5 bases). The germline V and J ends were trimmed by 0 bases and 2 bases, with 10 bases remaining between them. CDR3 length: 15 residues. Per germline, CDR1 LNHDA and CDR2 SQIVND (reference sequence). Written as DNA, the CDR3 is TGTGCCAGTAGTATAGAGACAGAAAACAACTATGGCTACACCTTC. Translated, it gives CASSIETENNYGYTF.

V is TRBV30 and J is TRBJ2-4; the match to TRBD1 covers 7 bases. Germline CDR1 is GTSNPN and CDR2 is SVGIG (reference sequence). Trimming removed 2 bases from V and 0 bases from J; junction bases left unmatched: 7. The CDR3 length is 16 residues. CDR3 DNA sequence: TGTGCCTGGAGTCCCCCGGACAGGTTAGCCAAAAACATTCAGTACTTC. Protein sequence: CAWSPPDRLAKNIQYF.

V is TRBV7-2 and J is TRBJ1-1, with 10 bases lining up with TRBD1. Germline V gives CDR1 SGHTA, CDR2 FQGNSA. V was pared by 1 base and J by 2 bases, with 4 bases of the junction left unmatched. The length of the CDR3 is 16 residues. CDR3 amino acids: CASSLGGQGFNTEAFF. For the CDR3, the DNA is TGTGCCAGCAGCTTAGGGGGACAGGGGTTTAACACTGAAGCTTTCTTT.

The chain uses TRBV20-1 and TRBJ1-2, with D tentatively TRBD1 (5 bases). This CDR3 is 12 amino acids long. The V gene's germline CDR1 is DFQATT and CDR2 SNEGSKA (reference sequence). V was cut by 3 bases and J by 2 bases, with 7 bases left in between. The CDR3 DNA reads TGCAGTGCTAGTGACAGAAACTATGGCTACACCTTC. The encoded protein is CSASDRNYGYTF.

The chain is built from TRBV10-3 and TRBJ1-2, with 7 bases identical to TRBD1. Trimming cost V 4 bases and J 6 bases; bases outside gene matches: 11. The CDR3 sequence is 15 residues long. Looked up from germline, CDR1 is ENHRY and CDR2 is SYGVKD. In DNA form, the CDR3 reads TGTGCCATCAGTGGACCCGGGACAGCGAACAATGGCTACACCTTC. It translates to CAISGPGTANNGYTF.

The rearrangement links TRBV9 to TRBJ1-2; D is possibly TRBD1 (6 bases). The V gene lost 3 bases and the J gene lost 7 bases, with 16 bases spanning the gap. CDR1 and CDR2 from the germline V gene are SGDLS and YYNGEE. The CDR3 extends over 14 amino acids. CDR3 nucleotide sequence: TGTGCCAGCAGCGCTCGGGACACTCGGGGTGGCTACACCTTC. This gives the protein CASSARDTRGGYTF.

The table lists this clone with a count of one. The V gene is TRBV14, the J gene TRBJ1-1, with D maybe TRBD1 (5 bases). The CDR3 contains 14 residues. The V gene lost 5 bases and the J gene lost 3 bases, with 13 bases spanning the gap. Germline CDR1 is SGHDN and CDR2 is FVKESK. CDR3 DNA: TGTGCCAGCAGCTCGCTATTAGGGGACACTGAAGCTTTCTTT. Amino acids: CASSSLLGDTEAFF. The complete variable domain, with remaining parts taken from reference TRBV14 and TRBJ1-1, reads EAGVTQFPSHSVIEKGQTVTLRCDPISGHDNLYWYRRVMGKEIKFLLHFVKESKQDESGMPNNRFLAERTGGTYSTLKVQPAELEDSGVYFCASSSLLGDTEAFFGQGTRLTVV.